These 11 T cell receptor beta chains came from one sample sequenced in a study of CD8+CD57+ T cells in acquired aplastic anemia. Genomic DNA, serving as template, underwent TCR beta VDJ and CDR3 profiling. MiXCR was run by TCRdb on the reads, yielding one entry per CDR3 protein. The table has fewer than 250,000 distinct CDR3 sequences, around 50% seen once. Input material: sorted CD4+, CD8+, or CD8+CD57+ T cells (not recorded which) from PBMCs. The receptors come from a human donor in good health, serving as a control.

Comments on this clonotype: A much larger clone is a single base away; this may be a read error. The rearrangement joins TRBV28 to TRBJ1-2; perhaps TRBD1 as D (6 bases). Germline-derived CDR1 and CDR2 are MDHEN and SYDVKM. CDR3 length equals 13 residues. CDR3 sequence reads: CASSGQLYYGCTF. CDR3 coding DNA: TGTGCCAGCAGTGGACAGCTCTACTATGGCTGCACCTTC.

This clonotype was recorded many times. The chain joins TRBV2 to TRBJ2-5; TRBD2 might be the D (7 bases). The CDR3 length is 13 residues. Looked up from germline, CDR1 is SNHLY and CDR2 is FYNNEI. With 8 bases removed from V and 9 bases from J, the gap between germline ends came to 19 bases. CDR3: CASLGGGDGAQYF. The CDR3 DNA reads TGTGCCAGCCTGGGGGGGGGCGATGGGGCCCAGTACTTC.

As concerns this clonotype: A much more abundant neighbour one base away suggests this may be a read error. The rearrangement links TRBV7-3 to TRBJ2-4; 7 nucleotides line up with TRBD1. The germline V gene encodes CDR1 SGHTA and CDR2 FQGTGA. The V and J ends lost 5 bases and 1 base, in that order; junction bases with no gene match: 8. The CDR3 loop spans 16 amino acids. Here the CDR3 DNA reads TGTGCCAGCAGCGACTCAGGGGGAACGGCCAAAAACATTCAGTACTTC. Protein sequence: CASSDSGGTAKNIQYF. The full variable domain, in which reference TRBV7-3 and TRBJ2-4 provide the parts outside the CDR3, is GAGVSQTPSNKVTEKGKYVELRCDPISGHTALYWYRQSLGQGPEFLIYFQGTGAADDSGLPNDRFFAVRPEGSVSTLKIQRTERGDSAVYLCASSDSGGTAKNIQYFGAGTRLSVL.

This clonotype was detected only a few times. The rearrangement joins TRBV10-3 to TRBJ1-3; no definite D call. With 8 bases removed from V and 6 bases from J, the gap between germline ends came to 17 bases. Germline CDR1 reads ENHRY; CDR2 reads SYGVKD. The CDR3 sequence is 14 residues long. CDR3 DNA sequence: TGTGCCATCGTAAGAACCCTACTGGAAAACACCATATATTTT. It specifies CAIVRTLLENTIYF.

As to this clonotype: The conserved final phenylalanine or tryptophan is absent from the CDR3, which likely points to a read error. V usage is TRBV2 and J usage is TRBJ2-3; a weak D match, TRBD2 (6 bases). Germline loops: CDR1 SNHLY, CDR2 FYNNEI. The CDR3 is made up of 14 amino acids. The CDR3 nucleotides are TGTGTCAGCGCCCTAGCGACTGGTGCAGATACGCAGTATCTT. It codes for CVSALATGADTQYL.

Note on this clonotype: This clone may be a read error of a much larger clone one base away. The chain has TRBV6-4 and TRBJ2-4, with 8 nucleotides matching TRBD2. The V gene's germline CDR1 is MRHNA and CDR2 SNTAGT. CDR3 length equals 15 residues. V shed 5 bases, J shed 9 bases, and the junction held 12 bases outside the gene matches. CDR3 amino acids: CASSYGGGTESIQYF. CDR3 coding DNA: TGTGCCAGCAGTTACGGCGGGGGGACGGAAAGCATTCAGTACTTC.

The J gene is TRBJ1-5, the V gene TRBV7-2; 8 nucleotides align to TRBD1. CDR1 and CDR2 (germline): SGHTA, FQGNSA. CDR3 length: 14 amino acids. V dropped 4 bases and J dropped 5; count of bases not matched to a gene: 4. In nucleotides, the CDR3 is TGTGCCAGCAGCTCACTGGACAGGGATCAGCCCCAGCATTTT. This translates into CASSSLDRDQPQHF.

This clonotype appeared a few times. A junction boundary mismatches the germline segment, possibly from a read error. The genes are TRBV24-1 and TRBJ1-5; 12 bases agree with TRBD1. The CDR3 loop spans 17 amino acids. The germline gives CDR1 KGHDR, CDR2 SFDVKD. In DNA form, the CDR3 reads TGTGCCACCAGCGGGACAGGGGGCGTCGATAGCAATCAGCCCCGGCATTTT. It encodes CATSGTGGVDSNQPRHF.

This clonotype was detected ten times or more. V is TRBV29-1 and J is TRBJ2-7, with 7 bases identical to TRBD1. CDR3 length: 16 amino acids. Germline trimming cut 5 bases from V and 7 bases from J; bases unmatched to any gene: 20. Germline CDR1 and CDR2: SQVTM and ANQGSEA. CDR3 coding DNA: TGCAGCGTTAAGGGTACAGGGGAGCTCTCTGTGCGTGAGCAGTACTTC. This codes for CSVKGTGELSVREQYF.

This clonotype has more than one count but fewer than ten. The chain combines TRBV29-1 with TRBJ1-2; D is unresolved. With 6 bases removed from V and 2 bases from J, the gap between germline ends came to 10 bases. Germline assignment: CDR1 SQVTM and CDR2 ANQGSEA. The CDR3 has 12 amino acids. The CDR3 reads CSVRIPNYGYTF. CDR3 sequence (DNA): TGCAGCGTCAGAATCCCCAACTATGGCTACACCTTC.

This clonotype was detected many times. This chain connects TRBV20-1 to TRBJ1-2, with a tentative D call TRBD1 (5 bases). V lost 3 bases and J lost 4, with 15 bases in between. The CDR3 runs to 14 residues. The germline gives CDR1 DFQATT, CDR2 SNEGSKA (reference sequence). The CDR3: CSASYQDSLYGYTF. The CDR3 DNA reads TGCAGTGCTAGCTACCAAGACAGCCTCTATGGCTACACCTTC.